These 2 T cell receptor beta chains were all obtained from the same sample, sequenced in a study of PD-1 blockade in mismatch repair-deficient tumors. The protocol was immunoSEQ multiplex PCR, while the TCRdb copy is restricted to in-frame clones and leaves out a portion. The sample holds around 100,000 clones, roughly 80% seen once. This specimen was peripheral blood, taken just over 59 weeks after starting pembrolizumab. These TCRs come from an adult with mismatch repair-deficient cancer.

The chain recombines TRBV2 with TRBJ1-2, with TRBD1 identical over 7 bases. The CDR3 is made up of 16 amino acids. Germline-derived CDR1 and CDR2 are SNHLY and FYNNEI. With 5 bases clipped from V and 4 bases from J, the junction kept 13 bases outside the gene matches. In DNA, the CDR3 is TGTGCCAGCAGTACGCAAGACAGGGTTCGTGGCTATGGCTACACCTTC. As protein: CASSTQDRVRGYGYTF.

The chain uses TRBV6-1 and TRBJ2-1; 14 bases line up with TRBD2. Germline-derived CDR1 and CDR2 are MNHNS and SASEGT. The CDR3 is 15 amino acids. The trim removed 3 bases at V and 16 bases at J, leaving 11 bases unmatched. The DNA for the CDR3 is TGTGCCAGCAGTGAGCCCTGGACTAGCGGGAGGATTGAATTCTTC. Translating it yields CASSEPWTSGRIEFF.